This TCR beta chain was retrieved from a study of shared clonotypes between healthy human individuals. Across the study: Those who served as donors were two women and a few men between the ages of 18 and 49. General study points: Blood was the only sampled material, and tissue repertoires likely differ.

Germline V gives CDR1 SGDLS, CDR2 YYNGEE. Trimming pared 1 base from V and 0 bases from J, leaving 14 bases between. The CDR3 sequence is 17 residues long. The protocol was immunoSEQ multiplex PCR, while the TCRdb copy is restricted to in-frame clones and leaves out a portion. The sample has around 1.9 million clones, about 92% seen once. The naive CD8 population came from CD45RO-negative cells selected for CCR7, without terminally differentiated effector memory CD45RA+ cells. The study enrolled healthy HIV-negative adults without recent acute infections or vaccinations as donors. Details on this clone: The antigen remains undetermined.

Sequencing input: naive CD8+ T cells from PBMCs. The clonotype was recovered from a man aged 18 to 30 in good health. Some clones in this sample may be carry-over from other donors' samples. This sequence joins TRBV9 and TRBJ1-3; D might be TRBD1 (5 bases). In nucleotides, the CDR3 is TGTGCCAGCAGCGTAAATGTTCCGGGGACCTCTGGAAACACCATATATTTT. It yields the protein CASSVNVPGTSGNTIYF.